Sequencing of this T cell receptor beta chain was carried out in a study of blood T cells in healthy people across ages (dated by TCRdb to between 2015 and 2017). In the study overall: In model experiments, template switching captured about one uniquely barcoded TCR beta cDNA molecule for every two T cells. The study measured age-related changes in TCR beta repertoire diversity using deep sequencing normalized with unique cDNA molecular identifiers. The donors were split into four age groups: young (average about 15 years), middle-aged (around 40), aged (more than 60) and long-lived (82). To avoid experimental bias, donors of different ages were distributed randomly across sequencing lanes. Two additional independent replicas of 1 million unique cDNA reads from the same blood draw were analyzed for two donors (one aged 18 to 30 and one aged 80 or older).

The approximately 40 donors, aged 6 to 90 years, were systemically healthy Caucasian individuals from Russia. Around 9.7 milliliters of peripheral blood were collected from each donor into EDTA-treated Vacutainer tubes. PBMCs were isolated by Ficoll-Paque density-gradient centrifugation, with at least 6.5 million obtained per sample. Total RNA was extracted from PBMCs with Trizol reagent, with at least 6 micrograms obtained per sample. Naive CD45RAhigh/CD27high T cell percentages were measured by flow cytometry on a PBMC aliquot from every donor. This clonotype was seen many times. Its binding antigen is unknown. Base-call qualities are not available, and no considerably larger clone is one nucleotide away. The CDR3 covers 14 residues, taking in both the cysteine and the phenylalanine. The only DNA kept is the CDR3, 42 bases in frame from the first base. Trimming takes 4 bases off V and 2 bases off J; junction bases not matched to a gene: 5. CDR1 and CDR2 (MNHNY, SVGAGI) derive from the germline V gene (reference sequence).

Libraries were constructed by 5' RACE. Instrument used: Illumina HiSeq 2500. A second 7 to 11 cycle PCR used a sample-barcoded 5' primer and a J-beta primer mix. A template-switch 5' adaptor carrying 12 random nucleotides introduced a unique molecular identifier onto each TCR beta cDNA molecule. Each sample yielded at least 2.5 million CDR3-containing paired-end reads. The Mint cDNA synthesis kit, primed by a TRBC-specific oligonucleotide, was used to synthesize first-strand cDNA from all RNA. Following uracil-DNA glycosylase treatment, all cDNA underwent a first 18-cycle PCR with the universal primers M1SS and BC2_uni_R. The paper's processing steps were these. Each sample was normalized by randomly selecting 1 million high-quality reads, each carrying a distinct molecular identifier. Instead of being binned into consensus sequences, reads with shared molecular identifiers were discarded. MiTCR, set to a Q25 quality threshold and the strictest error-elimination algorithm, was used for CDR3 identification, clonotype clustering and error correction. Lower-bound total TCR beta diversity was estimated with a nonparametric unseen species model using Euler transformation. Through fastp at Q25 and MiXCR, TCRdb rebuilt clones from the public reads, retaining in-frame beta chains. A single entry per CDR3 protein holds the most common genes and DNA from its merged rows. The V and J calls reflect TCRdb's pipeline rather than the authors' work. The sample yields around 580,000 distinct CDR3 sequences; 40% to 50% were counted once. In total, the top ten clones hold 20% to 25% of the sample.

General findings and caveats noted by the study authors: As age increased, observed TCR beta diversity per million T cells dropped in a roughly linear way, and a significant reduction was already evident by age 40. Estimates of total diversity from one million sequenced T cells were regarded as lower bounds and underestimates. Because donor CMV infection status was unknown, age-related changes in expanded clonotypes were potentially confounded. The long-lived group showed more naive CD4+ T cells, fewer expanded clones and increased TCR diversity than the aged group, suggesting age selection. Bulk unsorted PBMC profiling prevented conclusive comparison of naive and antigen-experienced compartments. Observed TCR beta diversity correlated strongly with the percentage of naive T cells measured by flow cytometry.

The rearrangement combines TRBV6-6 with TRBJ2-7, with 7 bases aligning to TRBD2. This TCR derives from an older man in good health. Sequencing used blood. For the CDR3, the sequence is CASSSVAGAYEQYF. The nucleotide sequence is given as TGTGCCAGCAGTTCTGTTGCGGGGGCCTACGAGCAGTACTTC.